This T cell receptor beta chain was observed in a study of blood T cell repertoires in COVID-19. Participants spanned ages roughly 18 to 95 years and resided in around 25 US areas. Clinical history as reported by participants underpinned cohort assignment. Authors' processing steps: Amplified reference gene primers provided the basis for estimating nucleated cell counts. The method was immunoSEQ multiplex PCR; TCRdb's version includes in-frame clones alone and lacks a portion of them. The V and J calls and clone size are taken from that table; D and trimming were inferred from the DNA. This table holds a few hundred thousand clones, 75% to 90% found once. Trimming pared 2 bases from V and 4 bases from J, leaving 15 bases between. Germline assignment: CDR1 MNHEY and CDR2 SVGAGI. The CDR3 runs 15 residues.

The sequencing sample was made of PBMCs or T cells enriched from blood (not recorded which). This rearrangement joins TRBV6-5 to TRBJ2-7; D is unclear. The source is a woman aged 60-75 years who had recovered from COVID-19. The CDR3 region is CASSYGAGSLYEQYF. CDR3 coding DNA: TGTGCCAGCAGTTACGGAGCCGGGTCCTTATACGAGCAGTACTTC.